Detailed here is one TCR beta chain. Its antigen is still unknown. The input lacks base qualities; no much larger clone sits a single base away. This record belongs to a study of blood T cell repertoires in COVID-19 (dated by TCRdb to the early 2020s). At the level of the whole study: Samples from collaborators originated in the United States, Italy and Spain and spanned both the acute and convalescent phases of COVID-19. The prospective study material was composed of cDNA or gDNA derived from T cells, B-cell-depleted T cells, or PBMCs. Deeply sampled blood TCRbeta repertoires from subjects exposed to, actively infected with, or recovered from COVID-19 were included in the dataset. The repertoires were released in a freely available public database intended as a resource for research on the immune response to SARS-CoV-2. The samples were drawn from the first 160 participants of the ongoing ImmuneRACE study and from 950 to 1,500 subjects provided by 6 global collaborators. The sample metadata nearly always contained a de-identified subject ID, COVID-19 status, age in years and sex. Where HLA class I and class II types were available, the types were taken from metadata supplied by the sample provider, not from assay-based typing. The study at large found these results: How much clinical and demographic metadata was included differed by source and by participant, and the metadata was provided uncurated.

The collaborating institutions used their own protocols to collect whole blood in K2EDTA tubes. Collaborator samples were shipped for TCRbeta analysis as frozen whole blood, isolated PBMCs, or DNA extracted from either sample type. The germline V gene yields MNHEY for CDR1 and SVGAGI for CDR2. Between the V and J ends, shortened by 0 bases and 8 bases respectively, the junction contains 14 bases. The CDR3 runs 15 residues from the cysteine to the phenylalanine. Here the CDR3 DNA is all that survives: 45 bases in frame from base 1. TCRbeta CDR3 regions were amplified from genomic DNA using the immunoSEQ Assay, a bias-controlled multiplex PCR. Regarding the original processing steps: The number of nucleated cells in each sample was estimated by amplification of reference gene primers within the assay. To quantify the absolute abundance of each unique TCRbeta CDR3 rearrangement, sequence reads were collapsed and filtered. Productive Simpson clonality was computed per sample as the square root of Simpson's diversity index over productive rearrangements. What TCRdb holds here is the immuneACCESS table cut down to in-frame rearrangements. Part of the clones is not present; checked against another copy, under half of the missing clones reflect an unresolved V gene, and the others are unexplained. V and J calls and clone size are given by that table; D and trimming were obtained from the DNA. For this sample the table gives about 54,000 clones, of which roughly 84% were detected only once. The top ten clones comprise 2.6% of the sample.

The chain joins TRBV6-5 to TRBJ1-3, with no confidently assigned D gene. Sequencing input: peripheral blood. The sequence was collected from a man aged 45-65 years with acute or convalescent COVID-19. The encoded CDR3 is CASSYSTISGDTIYF. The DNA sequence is TGTGCCAGCAGTTACTCTACTATTTCCGGGGACACCATATATTTT.